This T cell receptor beta chain originates from a study of OX40 agonist ivuxolimab in advanced cancers. Assay: immunoSEQ multiplex PCR; the TCRdb copy retains only in-frame clones and omits some. The sample holds over 150,000 clones, 94% seen once. Study conclusions and caveats: At 0.1 to 3.0 mg/kg, CD4+ and CD8+ blood T cells expanded clonally by week 6.

CDR3 length equals 15 residues. Trimming took 1 base from V and 5 from J, leaving 13 bases between them. Germline assignment: CDR1 SGHDT and CDR2 YYEEEE. About this clone itself: The antigen is unknown.

The timepoints at which blood was sampled were baseline, cycle 4 day 1, and cycle 7 day 1. This clonotype was obtained from an adult with an advanced solid tumor such as melanoma, head and neck, liver or kidney cancer. The chain has TRBV5-6 and TRBJ2-1; D may match TRBD1 or TRBD2 (5 bases each). Sequences were derived from CD4+ or CD8+ T cells sorted from blood, sampled in a trial of the OX40 agonist ivuxolimab. This CDR3 reads CASSLPGLGDNEQFF. The CDR3 nucleotides read TGTGCCAGCAGCTTGCCAGGGCTGGGGGACAATGAGCAGTTCTTC.